This entry lists 28 T cell receptor beta chains sequenced from one sample in a study of identical twins. Each CDR3 protein is one row after TCRdb ran MiXCR on the 5' RACE reads. Of about 730,000 distinct CDR3 sequences in the sample, around 20% were seen once. The same data also contributed to another study, on T cells expressing NK-cell markers.

The specimen was PBMCs. The receptors were sampled from a young woman in good health.

The CDR3 region has the DNA TGTGCCAGCAGGAAGGGGGGTTCGAGCTACAATGAGCAGTTCTTC. Translation gives CASRKGGSSYNEQFF. The gene calls are TRBV5-5 and TRBJ2-1; either TRBD1 or TRBD2 may supply D (6 bases each). This CDR3 spans 15 amino acids. Germline CDR1 reads SGHKS; CDR2 reads YYEKEE (reference sequence). Trimming removed 5 bases from V and 3 bases from J, with 15 bases in between.

This clonotype has just a few counts. DNA of the CDR3: TGTGCCAGCAGCCGAGAGTCATGGGGGAATGAGCAGTTCTTC. Protein sequence: CASSRESWGNEQFF. V usage is TRBV16 and J usage is TRBJ2-1; D could derive from TRBD1 or TRBD2 (5 bases each). The CDR3 totals 14 residues. Germline V gene lookup returns CDR1 KGHSY and CDR2 FQNENV. The germline V and J ends were trimmed by 4 bases and 7 bases, with 14 bases remaining between them.

This clonotype was counted a few times. The rearrangement joins TRBV7-2 to TRBJ2-1; 8 nucleotides line up with TRBD2. The CDR3 covers 14 residues. The germline CDR1 and CDR2 sequences are SGHTA and FQGNSA. V lost 5 bases to trimming and J lost 1 base; unmatched junction nucleotides: 1. Here the CDR3 DNA reads TGTGCCAGCAGCCGACTAGCGTCCTACAATGAGCAGTTCTTC. Protein: CASSRLASYNEQFF.

This clonotype turned up a few times. The CDR3 protein is CASSNKRANVLTF. The CDR3 region has the DNA TGTGCCAGCAGTAATAAGAGGGCCAACGTCCTGACTTTC. The chain employs TRBV6-8 and TRBJ2-6; D remains unclear. Germline loops: CDR1 MNHGY, CDR2 SAAAGT. The CDR3 covers 13 residues. V was pared by 5 bases and J by 5 bases, with 7 bases between.

This clonotype turned up a few times. The rearrangement links TRBV7-6 to TRBJ2-1; D possibly corresponds to TRBD1 (5 bases). The CDR3 has 16 amino acids. Trimming removed 2 bases from V and 2 bases from J, with 13 bases in between. Germline-derived CDR1 and CDR2 are SGHVS and FNYEAQ. The CDR3 nucleotides read TGTGCCAGCAGCTTAAATGGGGCCCCCCCCTACAATGAGCAGTTCTTC. Amino acid sequence: CASSLNGAPPYNEQFF.

This clonotype has ten or more counts. The genes are TRBV20-1 and TRBJ1-6; TRBD1 agrees at 9 bases. This CDR3 has 13 residues. CDR1 is DFQATT and CDR2 is SNEGSKA in the germline V gene (reference sequence). The V and J ends lost 4 bases and 10 bases, in that order; junction bases with no gene match: 5. The CDR3: CSANGQGMSPLHF. CDR3 coding DNA: TGCAGTGCTAACGGACAGGGGATGTCACCCCTCCACTTT.

This sequence joins TRBV20-1 and TRBJ2-7; the D gene is possibly TRBD2 (6 bases). Trimming removed 0 bases from V and 8 bases from J, with 23 bases in between. The CDR3 is 16 residues long. Germline assignment: CDR1 DFQATT and CDR2 SNEGSKA (reference sequence). In DNA, the CDR3 is TGCAGTGCTAGAGATGAGGGCGGGACCAGACTTTACAAGCAGTACTTC. This sequence encodes CSARDEGGTRLYKQYF.

V gene TRBV4-1 combines with J gene TRBJ2-4, with TRBD1 identical over 7 bases. V dropped 1 base and J dropped 3; count of bases not matched to a gene: 6. The CDR3 is made up of 16 amino acids. The germline V gene has CDR1 MGHRA and CDR2 YSYEKL. CDR3 in amino acids: CASSQGQGFDKNIQYF. CDR3 nucleotide sequence: TGCGCCAGCAGCCAAGGACAGGGTTTTGACAAAAACATTCAGTACTTC.

There are many counts of this clonotype. The CDR3 here is CASSPPGAGNEQFF. CDR3 nucleotides: TGTGCCAGCAGTCCCCCTGGGGCTGGCAATGAGCAGTTCTTC. The chain carries TRBV6-1 and TRBJ2-1, with D tentatively TRBD1 (5 bases). Germline V gene lookup returns CDR1 MNHNS and CDR2 SASEGT. Trimming removed 5 bases at V and 6 bases at J, with 14 bases between. This CDR3 is 14 amino acids long.

The V gene is TRBV20-1, the J gene TRBJ2-7, with D perhaps matching TRBD1 (6 bases). V dropped 0 bases and J dropped 7 bases, with 16 bases sitting between them. This CDR3 comprises 14 residues. CDR1 is DFQATT and CDR2 is SNEGSKA in the germline V gene (reference sequence). CDR3 DNA: TGCAGTGCTAGAGAGACAGGCATTGGTGGAGAGCAGTACTTC. Protein sequence: CSARETGIGGEQYF.

This chain connects TRBV9 to TRBJ1-1, with D perhaps TRBD1 (5 bases). The germline V gene has CDR1 SGDLS and CDR2 YYNGEE. The CDR3 extends over 14 amino acids. V dropped 3 bases and J dropped 1 base, with 10 bases sitting between them. This chain's CDR3 is CASSGDSRNTEAFF. DNA for the CDR3: TGTGCCAGCAGCGGAGACAGCCGGAACACTGAAGCTTTCTTT.

This clonotype was seen only a few times. V usage is TRBV20-1 and J usage is TRBJ2-3; perhaps TRBD2 as D (5 bases). Trimming cost V 5 bases and J 3 bases, with 15 bases left between them. Germline assignment: CDR1 DFQATT and CDR2 SNEGSKA (reference sequence). CDR3 length: 14 amino acids. The CDR3 loop is CSASDPSGTDTQYF. The CDR3 DNA follows: TGCAGTGCTTCAGACCCGAGCGGTACAGATACGCAGTATTTT.

In nucleotides, the CDR3 is TGTGCCAGCAGCTTAGGGCTAGCGGGAGGGCCACAGTTCTTC. Its translation is CASSLGLAGGPQFF. This chain links TRBV7-8 with TRBJ2-1; 12 nucleotides agree with TRBD2. The junction had 5 bases not matched to a gene; V was cut back by 1 base and J by 13 bases. CDR1 SGHVS and CDR2 FQNEAQ come from the germline V gene. This CDR3 contains 14 residues.

This clonotype was detected a few times. V and J are TRBV9 and TRBJ2-3; the D gene is possibly TRBD2 (5 bases). V was trimmed by 4 bases and J by 8 bases, leaving 14 bases between them. CDR1 is SGDLS and CDR2 is YYNGEE in the germline V gene. There are 13 residues in the CDR3. CDR3 amino acids: CASSPDWPGTQYF. In DNA, the CDR3 is TGTGCCAGCAGCCCGGACTGGCCCGGTACGCAGTATTTT.

This clonotype was seen once. V usage is TRBV12-3 or TRBV12-4 and J usage is TRBJ1-1; D may be TRBD1 (6 bases). V lost 6 bases and J 3 bases, leaving 11 bases between the germline ends. This CDR3 region has 13 residues. In nucleotides, the CDR3 is TGTGCCAGCAGACCCCCAGGGGACACTGAAGCTTTCTTT. Translating gives CASRPPGDTEAFF.

The rearrangement uses TRBV7-9 and TRBJ1-4; D unclear. This CDR3 region has 16 residues. The germline CDR1 and CDR2 sequences are SEHNR and FQNEAQ (reference sequence). The V gene lost 5 bases and the J gene lost 0 bases, with 13 bases spanning the gap. CDR3 residues: CASSEIPGATNEKLFF. The CDR3, as DNA: TGTGCCAGCAGCGAAATACCGGGCGCAACTAATGAAAAACTGTTTTTT.

CDR3 protein: CATSSGERGPLEQYF. The CDR3 coding sequence is TGTGCCACCTCTTCTGGGGAGCGGGGGCCCCTTGAGCAGTACTTC. J is TRBJ2-7 and V is TRBV12-3 or TRBV12-4; 8 nucleotides align to TRBD2. The length of the CDR3 is 15 residues. The V and J ends lost 10 bases and 7 bases, in that order; junction bases with no gene match: 18.

The rearrangement joins TRBV27 to TRBJ2-1; D perhaps matches TRBD2 (5 bases). CDR1 MNHEY and CDR2 SMNVEV come from the germline V gene (reference sequence). Trimming pared 5 bases from V and 8 bases from J, leaving 25 bases between. This CDR3 region has 17 residues. The DNA for the CDR3 is TGTGCCAGCAGTCCCACCTTCGTTGCTAATTACGGGGATGAGCAGTTCTTC. Protein product: CASSPTFVANYGDEQFF.

The rearrangement links TRBV12-3 or TRBV12-4 to TRBJ1-1; D is perhaps TRBD1 (5 bases). Trimming left V 6 bases short and J 8 bases short, with 19 bases between. This CDR3 comprises 14 residues. CDR3 region: CASRKGIGAAEAFF. Written as DNA, the CDR3 is TGTGCCAGCAGGAAGGGGATAGGGGCCGCGGAAGCTTTCTTT.

This clonotype was counted a few times. V is TRBV5-6 and J is TRBJ2-6; 8 bases are shared with TRBD1. CDR3 length: 15 residues. The V gene end was trimmed by 4 bases and the J gene end by 7 bases; junction bases not matched to a gene: 7. Per the germline V gene, CDR1 is SGHDT and CDR2 is YYEEEE. As DNA, the CDR3 is TGTGCCAGCAGCGAGACCGGACAGGGAGCCAACGTCCTGACTTTC. Translated, it gives CASSETGQGANVLTF.

This clonotype was found a few times. V is TRBV2 and J is TRBJ1-1; perhaps TRBD1 as D (6 bases). The germline gives CDR1 SNHLY, CDR2 FYNNEI. The V gene lost 7 bases and the J gene lost 0 bases, with 9 bases spanning the gap. There are 13 residues in the CDR3. CDR3 region: CASKGEMNTEAFF. CDR3 DNA: TGTGCCAGCAAGGGGGAAATGAACACTGAAGCTTTCTTT.

This clonotype turned up a few times. The gene calls are TRBV5-5 and TRBJ2-7, with TRBD2 as a possible D gene (7 bases). The germline gives CDR1 SGHKS, CDR2 YYEKEE (reference sequence). Trimming pared 3 bases from V and 4 bases from J, leaving 20 bases between. CDR3 length: 16 residues. The CDR3 DNA follows: TGTGCCAGCAGCTCCTTGGGGGGGACATTCTCATACGAGCAGTACTTC. Encoded protein: CASSSLGGTFSYEQYF. Using reference TRBV5-5 and TRBJ2-7 for the parts outside the CDR3, the full variable domain is DAGVTQSPTHLIKTRGQQVTLRCSPISGHKSVSWYQQVLGQGPQFIFQYYEKEERGRGNFPDRFSARQFPNYSSELNVNALLLGDSALYLCASSSLGGTFSYEQYFGPGTRLTVT.

Details on this clonotype: This CDR3 fails to terminate in the conserved phenylalanine or tryptophan, so it likely reflects a read error. Because the CDR3's place on the DNA is in doubt, the DNA is left out and the CDR3 is given as listed by TCRdb. The chain employs TRBV6-5 and TRBJ2-6. CDR1 and CDR2 from the germline V gene are MNHEY and SVGAGI. 10 amino acids form the CDR3, both terminal residues included. The chain's CDR3 is CASSYPSLFL.

The V and J genes are TRBV6-1 and TRBJ2-1, with D maybe TRBD2 (6 bases). V was pared by 6 bases and J by 9 bases, with 18 bases between. The CDR3 runs 14 residues. Germline CDR1 reads MNHNS; CDR2 reads SASEGT. CDR3 loop: CASSGWGVDAEQFF. DNA for the CDR3: TGTGCCAGCAGCGGGTGGGGGGTGGATGCTGAGCAGTTCTTC.

The chain combines TRBV4-2 with TRBJ2-2; D could derive from TRBD1 or TRBD2 (6 bases each). The germline V gene encodes CDR1 LGHNA and CDR2 YNFKEQ. V gave up 0 bases and J gave up 7 bases, with 15 bases separating them. The CDR3 is 16 residues long. CDR3 protein: CASSQDRGLSSGELFF. CDR3 nucleotides: TGTGCCAGCAGCCAAGATCGGGGGCTGTCGAGCGGGGAGCTGTTTTTT.

The rearrangement links TRBV7-2 to TRBJ2-2; D perhaps matches TRBD2 (5 bases). Germline V gene data show CDR1 as SGHTA and CDR2 as FQGNSA. V lost 3 bases to trimming and J lost 0 bases, with 14 bases between them. The CDR3 contains 17 residues. CDR3 protein: CASSFNRELANTGELFF. In DNA, the CDR3 is TGTGCCAGCAGCTTCAACCGGGAACTCGCGAACACCGGGGAGCTGTTTTTT.

This clonotype turned up a few times. This rearrangement joins TRBV5-1 to TRBJ2-7; 8 bases fit TRBD1. The CDR3 loop spans 14 amino acids. Germline lookup yields CDR1 SGHRS and CDR2 YFSETQ. Trimming took 0 bases from V and 5 from J; bases not matched to a gene: 4. The CDR3: CASSLGPDRDEQYF. In DNA form, the CDR3 reads TGCGCCAGCAGCTTGGGGCCGGACAGGGACGAGCAGTACTTC.

The rearrangement links TRBV6-2 or TRBV6-3 to TRBJ2-3, with 9 bases that match TRBD2. Trimming cost V 5 bases and J 7 bases; bases outside gene matches: 7. CDR3 size: 14 residues. Germline V CDR1 and CDR2: MNHEY, SVGEGT. CDR3 residues: CASSTLAGSNTQYF. The DNA of the CDR3 is TGTGCCAGCAGTACGCTAGCGGGATCAAATACGCAGTATTTT.